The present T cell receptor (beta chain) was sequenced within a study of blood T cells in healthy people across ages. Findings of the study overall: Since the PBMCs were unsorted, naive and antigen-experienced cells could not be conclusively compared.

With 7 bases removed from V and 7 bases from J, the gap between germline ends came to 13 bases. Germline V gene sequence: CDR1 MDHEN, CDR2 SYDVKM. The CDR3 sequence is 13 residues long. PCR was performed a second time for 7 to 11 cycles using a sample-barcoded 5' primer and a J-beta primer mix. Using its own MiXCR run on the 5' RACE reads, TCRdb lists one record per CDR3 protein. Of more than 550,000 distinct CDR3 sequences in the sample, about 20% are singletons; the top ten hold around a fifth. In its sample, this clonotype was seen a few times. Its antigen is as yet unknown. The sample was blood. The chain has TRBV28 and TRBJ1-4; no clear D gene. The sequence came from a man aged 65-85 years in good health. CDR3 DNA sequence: TGTGCCAGCAACGGAGGGCGGGGTGAAAAACTGTTTTTT. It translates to CASNGGRGEKLFF.